The source of this T cell receptor beta chain is a study of cytomegalovirus exposure and HLA in healthy donors. Study overall: Falling in the Caucasian-associated ancestry cluster were about 80% of under 500 genotyped donors. Findings of the study overall: As was reported, the classifier diagnosed cytomegalovirus status with high specificity and sensitivity. Presence/absence analysis assumed near-uniform sequencing depth across donors.

Regarding this clone: As yet, its antigen is unknown. An end of the junction does not agree with germline; a read error may underlie this.

This PCR relied on a set of 60 Vbeta primers and 13 Jbeta primers. Clones were read by immunoSEQ multiplex PCR, and TCRdb kept only the in-frame ones, dropping some. The sample carries some 140,000 clones, around 75% recorded once. From germline, CDR1 is SEHNR and CDR2 FQNEAQ (reference sequence). The CDR3 covers 17 residues. Material for sequencing was PBMCs. This sequence originates from a man aged 25-40 years in good health and CMV-seronegative. V is TRBV7-9 and J is TRBJ2-7, with a weak D call TRBD1 (6 bases). The CDR3 reads CSSSLLTEGESSYEQYF. DNA of the CDR3: TGTTCCAGCAGCTTATTGACCGAGGGGGAAAGCTCCTACGAGCAGTACTTC.